This T cell receptor beta chain was recovered during a study of cytomegalovirus exposure and HLA in healthy donors. Trimming at V came to 3 bases and at J to 0 bases, leaving 5 bases not matched to a gene. The CDR3 length is 16 residues. Germline CDR1 ENHRY, CDR2 SYGVKD. A multiplex PCR was run with 60 Vbeta primers and 13 Jbeta primers. Sequenced by immunoSEQ multiplex PCR; TCRdb stores in-frame clones only, minus some. The sample carries roughly 100,000 clones, nearly 85% recorded once. The rearrangement uses TRBV10-3 and TRBJ2-7; 10 nucleotides match TRBD1. The sequenced sample consisted of PBMCs. The TCR comes from a man younger than 30 in good health and CMV-seronegative. The CDR3 is CAISDPGQGVSYEQYF. CDR3 DNA: TGTGCCATCAGTGACCCCGGACAGGGGGTCTCCTACGAGCAGTACTTC.